Sequencing of this T cell receptor (beta chain) was carried out in a study of Graves' ophthalmopathy and Graves' hyperthyroidism. Study observations and caveats: Ophthalmopathy progression was predicted with about 71% sensitivity and about 74% specificity.

RNA transcripts were the template, and TCR beta CDR3 regions were amplified from them. Investigators did first-round RT-PCR with HTBI primers, then second-round multiplex PCR. Via MiXCR, TCRdb re-called the multiplex PCR reads, giving one row per CDR3 protein. The data show about 400,000 distinct CDR3 sequences, around 20% seen once. The CDR3 spans 14 residues. Germline V gene data show CDR1 as SSHAT and CDR2 as FNYEAQ (reference sequence). This clonotype was seen at least ten times. What it recognizes is unknown. The junction and the germline gene differ at one end; a read error may be behind it. The sample comprised peripheral blood. The TCR was taken from a woman under 30 with Graves' ophthalmopathy. J is TRBJ2-5 and V is TRBV7-7; D is perhaps TRBD2 (5 bases). As DNA, the CDR3 is TGTGCTAGCAGCGCTGATTCGGGACAAGAGACCCAGTACTTC. Translating it yields CASSADSGQETQYF. Full variable domain (missing parts from reference TRBV7-7 and TRBJ2-5): GAGVSQSPRYKVTKRGQDVTLRCDPISSHATLYWYQQALGQGPEFLTYFNYEAQPDKSGLPSDRFSAERPEGSISTLTIQRTEQRDSAMYRCASSADSGQETQYFGPGTRLLVL.